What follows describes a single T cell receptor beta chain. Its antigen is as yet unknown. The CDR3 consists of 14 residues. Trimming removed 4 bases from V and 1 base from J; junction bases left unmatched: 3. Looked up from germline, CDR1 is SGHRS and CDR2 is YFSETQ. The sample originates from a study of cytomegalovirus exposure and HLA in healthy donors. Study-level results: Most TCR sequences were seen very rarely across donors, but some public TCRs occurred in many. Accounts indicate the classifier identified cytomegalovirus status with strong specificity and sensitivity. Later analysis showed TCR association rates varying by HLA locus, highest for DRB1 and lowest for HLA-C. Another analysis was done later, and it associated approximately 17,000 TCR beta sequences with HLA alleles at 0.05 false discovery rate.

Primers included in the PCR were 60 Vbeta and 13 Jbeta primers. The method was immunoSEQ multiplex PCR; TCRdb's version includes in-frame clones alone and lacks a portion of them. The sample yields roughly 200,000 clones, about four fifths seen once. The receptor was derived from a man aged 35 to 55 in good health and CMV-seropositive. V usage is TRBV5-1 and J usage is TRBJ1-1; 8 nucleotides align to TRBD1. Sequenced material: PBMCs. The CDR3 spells CASSRGTGNTEAFF. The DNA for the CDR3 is TGCGCCAGCAGCCGGGGGACAGGGAACACTGAAGCTTTCTTT.